The 9 T cell receptor beta chains below all came from one sample that was sequenced in a study of beta chain features in type 1 diabetes. As every portion of the isolated RNA was reverse transcribed, the sequencing read expressed TCRB transcripts. Method: immunoSEQ multiplex PCR; TCRdb's copy keeps in-frame clones and lacks some. The top ten clones hold over 0.95% of a sample with around 13,000 clones, roughly half of them seen once. The sample consisted of stem cell memory CD4+ T cells from blood. The receptors were sampled from a man younger than 30 in good health.

The CDR3 reads CASRVHASNEKLFF. The CDR3 DNA reads as TGTGCCAGTAGGGTACACGCTTCTAATGAAAAACTGTTTTTT. The chain couples TRBV19 to TRBJ1-4; D is undetermined. There are 14 residues in the CDR3. Germline assignment: CDR1 LNHDA and CDR2 SQIVND (reference sequence). Trimming cost V 6 bases and J 3 bases, with 11 bases left between them.

The rearrangement links TRBV6-5 to TRBJ1-6; D is unresolved. Trimming took off 2 bases at V and 4 bases at J, with 6 bases between the two ends. The CDR3 consists of 14 residues. Germline V gene data show CDR1 as MNHEY and CDR2 as SVGAGI. The CDR3 loop reads CASSYGVYNSPLHF. CDR3 coding DNA: TGTGCCAGCAGTTACGGAGTTTATAATTCACCCCTCCACTTT.

This clone turned up a few times. This chain joins TRBV6-6 and TRBJ2-3; 9 positions agree with TRBD2. The CDR3 runs to 15 residues. V gave up 8 bases and J gave up 2 bases; unmatched junction bases: 8. The germline CDR1 and CDR2 sequences are MNHNY and SVGAGI (reference sequence). DNA for the CDR3: TGTGCCAGCGGTGATAGCGGGGGCCCCACAGATACGCAGTATTTT. It codes for CASGDSGGPTDTQYF.

The rearrangement links TRBV6-5 to TRBJ2-7, with D possibly being TRBD2 (7 bases). With 2 bases removed from V and 5 bases from J, the gap between germline ends came to 13 bases. The CDR3 contains 14 residues. Germline V gene sequence: CDR1 MNHEY, CDR2 SVGAGI. The CDR3 sequence: CASSYGGGANEQYF. The CDR3 nucleotides are TGTGCCAGCAGTTACGGTGGGGGGGCAAACGAGCAGTACTTC.

The chain joins TRBV7-6 to TRBJ1-6; 7 nucleotides match TRBD1. The CDR3 consists of 12 residues. Germline loops: CDR1 SGHVS, CDR2 FNYEAQ. V lost 6 bases, J lost 11 bases, and 4 bases stayed unmatched. The CDR3 spells CASRSTGAPLHF. The CDR3 DNA sequence: TGTGCCAGCAGGTCTACAGGGGCACCCCTCCACTTT.

V usage is TRBV18 and J usage is TRBJ2-7, with D possibly TRBD2 on 5 matching bases. The CDR3 is 16 residues long. In germline, CDR1 is KGHSH, CDR2 LQKENI. The V and J ends lost 2 bases and 2 bases respectively, with 16 bases between them. CDR3 in amino acids: CASSPENGLATYEQYF. In nucleotides, the CDR3 is TGTGCCAGCTCACCAGAAAATGGCCTAGCCACCTACGAGCAGTACTTC. Full variable domain (missing parts from reference TRBV18 and TRBJ2-7): NAGVMQNPRHLVRRRGQEARLRCSPMKGHSHVYWYRQLPEEGLKFMVYLQKENIIDESGMPKERFSAEFPKEGPSILRIQQVVRGDSAAYFCASSPENGLATYEQYFGPGTRLTVT.

CDR3 in DNA: TGTGCCAGCAGCCCGAACCTCAGGGGAAACGAGCAGTACTTC. Amino acid sequence: CASSPNLRGNEQYF. The chain combines TRBV11-2 with TRBJ2-7; perhaps TRBD1 as D (6 bases). Trimming shortened V by 5 bases and J by 5 bases, and 16 bases separated the two germline ends. CDR1 and CDR2 (germline): SGHAT, FQNNGV. This CDR3 spans 14 amino acids.

This clone is medium-sized within its sample. The chain recombines TRBV7-9 with TRBJ2-5; 8 bases fit TRBD1. Per germline, CDR1 SEHNR and CDR2 FQNEAQ (reference sequence). The CDR3 extends over 14 amino acids. The junction had 6 bases not matched to a gene; V was cut back by 4 bases and J by 5 bases. Here the CDR3 reads CASSYGQGRETQYF. The CDR3 DNA reads as TGTGCCAGCAGCTACGGACAGGGAAGGGAGACCCAGTACTTC.

The gene calls are TRBV6-5 and TRBJ2-4; D uncertain. V was pared by 7 bases and J by 6 bases, with 13 bases between. Germline V gene data show CDR1 as MNHEY and CDR2 as SVGAGI. CDR3 size: 13 residues. CDR3 loop: CASTPRNRNIQYF. Here the CDR3 DNA reads TGTGCCAGCACCCCCCGGAACAGAAACATTCAGTACTTC.